The 30 T cell receptor beta chains reported below all come from one sample, sequenced in a study of T cell changes during pregnancy in multiple sclerosis. Assay used: immunoSEQ multiplex PCR; TCRdb lists only in-frame clones, some missing. The sample contains roughly 47,000 clones, 90% to 95% of which appear only once. The specimen comprised CD8+ T cells from peripheral blood mononuclear cells, sampled before pregnancy. All receptors derive from a female donor with multiple sclerosis, enrolled in a pregnancy study.

The rearrangement joins TRBV2 to TRBJ2-5; D remains unclear. V lost 3 bases and J 4 bases, leaving 9 bases between the germline ends. Germline V gene data show CDR1 as SNHLY and CDR2 as FYNNEI. The CDR3 totals 13 residues. The chain's CDR3 is CASSELTGETQYF. In nucleotides, the CDR3 is TGTGCCAGCAGTGAGTTAACGGGAGAGACCCAGTACTTC.

The V and J genes are TRBV9 and TRBJ2-2; TRBD1 is a possible D gene (6 bases). V lost 4 bases and J 1 base, leaving 8 bases between the germline ends. CDR1 and CDR2 (germline): SGDLS, YYNGEE. The CDR3 sequence is 14 residues long. The CDR3 DNA reads TGTGCCAGCAGCCAAGGGGGGAACACCGGGGAGCTGTTTTTT. Translation: CASSQGGNTGELFF.

The chain couples TRBV30 to TRBJ2-7; 7 bases align to TRBD2. V gave up 0 bases and J gave up 2 bases; unmatched junction bases: 4. CDR1 GTSNPN and CDR2 SVGIG come from the germline V gene (reference sequence). This CDR3 has 14 residues. CDR3 bases: TGTGCCTGGAGTGTAATCGCGGGAGCCTACGAGCAGTACTTC. Translating it yields CAWSVIAGAYEQYF.

V is TRBV28 and J is TRBJ2-1; 7 bases match TRBD1. The V gene's germline CDR1 is MDHEN and CDR2 SYDVKM. V shed 2 bases, J shed 7 bases, and the junction held 8 bases outside the gene matches. This CDR3 is built from 15 residues. The CDR3 spells CASSLPTGVANEQFF. DNA of the CDR3: TGTGCCAGCAGTTTACCCACAGGGGTCGCGAATGAGCAGTTCTTC.

This chain joins TRBV13 and TRBJ1-1, with D perhaps TRBD1 (6 bases). V was shortened by 5 bases and J by 5 bases, with 18 bases between the two germline ends. Germline-derived CDR1 and CDR2 are PRHDT and FYEKMQ (reference sequence). CDR3 length equals 15 residues. The CDR3 is CASSGRFKGVTEAFF. The CDR3 nucleotides read TGTGCCAGCAGCGGCAGATTTAAGGGGGTGACTGAAGCTTTCTTT.

In DNA, the CDR3 is TGTGCCAGTAGTAGAAACATGAGGGTCAATGAAAAACTGTTTTTT. Residues: CASSRNMRVNEKLFF. The chain carries TRBV19 and TRBJ1-4; D call uncertain. Looked up from germline, CDR1 is LNHDA and CDR2 is SQIVND (reference sequence). The CDR3 runs to 15 residues. V was cut by 4 bases and J by 5 bases, with 14 bases left in between.

The CDR3 region has the DNA TGTGCCAGCAGTTTAACTGGCAATGAGCAGTTCTTC. Translating it yields CASSLTGNEQFF. This chain connects TRBV27 to TRBJ2-1; D remains ambiguous. Germline CDR1 MNHEY, CDR2 SMNVEV (reference sequence). V was cut by 2 bases and J by 6 bases, with 5 bases left in between. The CDR3 totals 12 residues.

V and J are TRBV13 and TRBJ2-3; 9 positions agree with TRBD2. CDR3 length: 14 residues. With V trimmed by 5 bases and J by 6 bases, 6 bases remained unmatched. Per germline, CDR1 PRHDT and CDR2 FYEKMQ (reference sequence). CDR3 protein: CASSGGTSRDTQYF. The CDR3, as DNA: TGTGCCAGCAGCGGGGGGACTAGCAGGGATACGCAGTATTTT.

The chain combines TRBV27 with TRBJ2-7; 10 bases line up with TRBD2. The CDR3 spans 15 residues. The V gene's germline CDR1 is MNHEY and CDR2 SMNVEV (reference sequence). V was pared by 4 bases and J by 4 bases, with 7 bases of the junction left unmatched. This chain's CDR3 is CASSWAPGLAYEQYF. The CDR3 bases are TGTGCCAGCAGTTGGGCACCGGGACTAGCGTACGAGCAGTACTTC.

V gene TRBV7-9 combines with J gene TRBJ1-5, with D unclear. V gave up 0 bases and J gave up 7 bases, with 13 bases separating them. From germline, CDR1 is SEHNR and CDR2 FQNEAQ (reference sequence). This CDR3 is 15 amino acids long. The CDR3 region has the DNA TGTGCCAGCAGCTTAGCTACGGAGGCGGGGCAGCCCCAGCATTTT. This gives the protein CASSLATEAGQPQHF.

In DNA form, the CDR3 reads TGCGCCAGCAGCCAAGCGATTGTAGCAGCCTACGAGCAGTACTTC. Residues: CASSQAIVAAYEQYF. The chain recombines TRBV4-1 with TRBJ2-7; no reliable D call. Germline V lookup: CDR1 MGHRA, CDR2 YSYEKL. The CDR3 sequence is 15 residues long. V was cut by 1 base and J by 2 bases, with 12 bases left in between.

This CDR3 is CASGGEGRDGTGELFF. Here the CDR3 DNA reads TGTGCCAGCGGGGGAGAGGGGAGGGATGGTACCGGGGAGCTGTTTTTT. The chain carries TRBV21-1 and TRBJ2-2; no check of the table's D call, TRBD2, against the DNA was made. TRBV21-1 constitutes a pseudogene. The CDR3 loop spans 16 amino acids.

In its sample, this clone was seen once. The chain employs TRBV29-1 and TRBJ2-1, with D perhaps matching TRBD2 (5 bases). CDR3 length: 14 amino acids. CDR1 is SQVTM and CDR2 is ANQGSEA in the germline V gene. Trimming shortened V by 2 bases and J by 6 bases, and 14 bases separated the two germline ends. In DNA form, the CDR3 reads TGCAGCGTTGAATGGTGGGAGAATCTCAATGAGCAGTTCTTC. This encodes CSVEWWENLNEQFF.

V and J are TRBV7-6 and TRBJ2-7, with D possibly TRBD1 on 5 matching bases. The V end was cut by 2 bases, the J end by 2 bases, with 7 bases between. Germline-derived CDR1 and CDR2 are SGHVS and FNYEAQ. This CDR3 is built from 13 residues. The CDR3 nucleotides read TGTGCCAGCAGCTTATCAGGGACCTACGAGCAGTACTTC. It encodes CASSLSGTYEQYF.

This sequence joins TRBV12-5 and TRBJ1-2; a possible D gene is TRBD1 (5 bases). Trimming shortened V by 0 bases and J by 8 bases, and 16 bases separated the two germline ends. Germline CDR1 reads LGHNT; CDR2 reads FRNRAP. The CDR3 contains 15 residues. The CDR3 sequence: CASGLVPSGGEGYTF. CDR3 DNA sequence: TGTGCTAGTGGTTTGGTACCTTCGGGGGGAGAAGGCTACACCTTC.

The chain couples TRBV19 to TRBJ2-1; 10 nucleotides match TRBD2. V shed 5 bases, J shed 10 bases, and the junction held 11 bases outside the gene matches. The CDR3 contains 15 residues. From germline, CDR1 is LNHDA and CDR2 SQIVND (reference sequence). The CDR3, as DNA: TGTGCCAGTAGTGGTTCTAGCGGGAGCCCACTGGAGCAGTTCTTC. This translates into CASSGSSGSPLEQFF.

This chain links TRBV5-1 with TRBJ1-2; D might be TRBD1 (5 bases). The germline CDR1 and CDR2 sequences are SGHRS and YFSETQ. V lost 0 bases and J lost 12, with 12 bases in between. CDR3 size: 12 residues. CDR3 loop: CASSLDSGRDTF. The CDR3 DNA follows: TGCGCCAGCAGCTTGGACTCAGGGAGGGACACCTTC.

This clone was observed a single time. V is TRBV28 and J is TRBJ1-1; weak D call: TRBD1 (5 bases). Germline lookup yields CDR1 MDHEN and CDR2 SYDVKM. The CDR3 contains 14 residues. The V end was cut by 1 base, the J end by 4 bases, with 10 bases between. The chain's CDR3 is CASSLFPGGTEAFF. The CDR3 region has the DNA TGTGCCAGCAGTTTATTTCCGGGGGGCACTGAAGCTTTCTTT.

The chain recombines TRBV29-1 with TRBJ2-2, with no clear D. Trimming removed 5 bases at V and 2 bases at J, with 9 bases between. Germline CDR1 is SQVTM and CDR2 is ANQGSEA. The CDR3 spans 13 residues. CDR3 residues: CSVPDKNTGELFF. The CDR3, as DNA: TGCAGCGTTCCCGACAAAAACACCGGGGAGCTGTTTTTT.

J is TRBJ2-7 and V is TRBV4-1, with 10 nucleotides matching TRBD2. Germline-derived CDR1 and CDR2 are MGHRA and YSYEKL. V trimming: 2 bases; J trimming: 3 bases; junction bases outside the gene matches: 10. The CDR3 consists of 17 residues. The chain's CDR3 is CASSQKLGGLADYEQYF. CDR3 nucleotides: TGCGCCAGCAGCCAAAAACTGGGCGGACTAGCGGACTACGAGCAGTACTTC.

The chain recombines TRBV19 with TRBJ1-5; no firm D call. The CDR3 is 14 residues long. Trimming pared 5 bases from V and 5 bases from J, leaving 13 bases between. Per the germline V gene, CDR1 is LNHDA and CDR2 is SQIVND (reference sequence). As DNA, the CDR3 is TGTGCCAGTAGTGATATCAACAGAGATCAGCCCCAGCATTTT. Protein: CASSDINRDQPQHF.

The chain uses TRBV28 and TRBJ1-4, with 9 bases matching TRBD1. Per the germline V gene, CDR1 is MDHEN and CDR2 is SYDVKM. The CDR3 length is 14 residues. The V gene end was trimmed by 7 bases and the J gene end by 6 bases; junction bases not matched to a gene: 6. CDR3 nucleotide sequence: TGTGCCAGCACCACAGGGGGCATTCATGAAAAACTGTTTTTT. The encoded protein is CASTTGGIHEKLFF.

The chain joins TRBV7-8 to TRBJ2-7; TRBD2 might be the D (5 bases). The CDR3 extends over 13 amino acids. Germline CDR1 SGHVS, CDR2 FQNEAQ. Deletions cut 2 bases from V and 5 bases from J, with 10 bases between. CDR3: CASSLRESDEQYF. The DNA for the CDR3 is TGTGCCAGCAGCTTACGGGAATCAGACGAGCAGTACTTC.

This chain joins TRBV5-1 and TRBJ2-7; 8 bases map to TRBD1. V dropped 4 bases and J dropped 4; count of bases not matched to a gene: 7. CDR1 and CDR2 (germline): SGHRS, YFSETQ. There are 14 residues in the CDR3. Here the CDR3 DNA reads TGCGCCAGCAGCCCGTGGGGACAGGTTTACGAGCAGTACTTC. Residues: CASSPWGQVYEQYF.

The rearrangement joins TRBV5-4 to TRBJ2-2; D is undetermined. The CDR3 runs to 18 residues. V lost 0 bases and J lost 5, with 20 bases in between. Germline V lookup: CDR1 SGHNT, CDR2 YYREEE (reference sequence). CDR3 sequence reads: CASSLGPPASSRTGELFF. In DNA, the CDR3 is TGTGCCAGCAGCTTGGGCCCTCCGGCTAGTAGTAGGACCGGGGAGCTGTTTTTT.

The chain couples TRBV2 to TRBJ2-2; a weak D match, TRBD2 (5 bases). V was clipped by 7 bases and J by 0 bases, with 12 bases between them. Germline CDR1 and CDR2: SNHLY and FYNNEI. The CDR3 has 15 residues. The DNA for the CDR3 is TGTGCCAGCATGACGGGGATCGCGAACACCGGGGAGCTGTTTTTT. This encodes CASMTGIANTGELFF.

The chain couples TRBV27 to TRBJ2-7; 11 nucleotides agree with TRBD2. V trimming: 5 bases; J trimming: 6 bases; junction bases outside the gene matches: 15. Germline CDR1 reads MNHEY; CDR2 reads SMNVEV (reference sequence). This CDR3 is 17 amino acids long. The DNA for the CDR3 is TGTGCCAGCAGTGCCCTGCCGGGACTAGCGGTAGTAGGCGAGCAGTACTTC. This codes for CASSALPGLAVVGEQYF.

The CDR3 bases are TGTGCCAGTAGTAGGGTGGGCGAGACCCAGTACTTC. Translated, it gives CASSRVGETQYF. The rearrangement links TRBV19 to TRBJ2-5; D not certain. The length of the CDR3 is 12 residues. Trimming removed 4 bases from V and 5 bases from J, with 8 bases in between. CDR1 and CDR2 from the germline V gene are LNHDA and SQIVND (reference sequence).

This chain uses TRBV28 with TRBJ1-2; TRBD1 matches at 7 bases. The CDR3 extends over 15 amino acids. Trimming cost V 2 bases and J 8 bases; bases outside gene matches: 11. The V gene's germline CDR1 is MDHEN and CDR2 SYDVKM. CDR3 sequence reads: CASSLPDRVLGGYTF. For the CDR3, the DNA is TGTGCCAGCAGTTTACCTGACAGGGTTTTAGGGGGCTACACCTTC.

This rearrangement joins TRBV28 to TRBJ1-1; no definite D call. Trimming stripped 7 bases from V and 4 bases from J, with 13 bases between. The CDR3 consists of 13 residues. Germline CDR1 MDHEN, CDR2 SYDVKM. This CDR3 is CASTNPRITEAFF. For the CDR3, the DNA is TGTGCCAGCACCAACCCCAGGATCACTGAAGCTTTCTTT.